This TCR beta chain was documented in a study of T cells in Graves' hyperthyroidism and ophthalmopathy. Background on the study: Pretreatment peripheral blood was obtained at initial diagnosis. Study results and limitations: In the blood, most expanded thyroid clonotypes above 0.001 appeared as well. Onset of ophthalmopathy came a median approximately 6.8 months after the model predicted it.

Amplified TCR beta CDR3 regions derived from RNA transcripts. Researchers ran a first-round RT-PCR on the TCR CDR3 using the HTBI primer set. TCRdb reprocessed the multiplex PCR reads via MiXCR and lists one record per CDR3 protein. There are approximately 600,000 distinct CDR3 sequences in the sample; roughly 14% occur only once, and 5% to 7% lies in the top ten. A roughly 10 ml volume of fresh peripheral blood provided the PBMCs. Concerning this clonotype: What it recognizes is unknown.

Between the trimmed V and J ends, which lost 5 bases and 7 bases, there was a span of 11 bases. In germline, CDR1 is SEHNR, CDR2 FQNEAQ (reference sequence). This CDR3 has 13 amino acids. The material sequenced was blood. The source is a young woman with Graves' hyperthyroidism that later progressed to Graves' ophthalmopathy. The V call is TRBV7-9, the J call TRBJ1-4; the D is unclear. The CDR3 here is CASSAASFEKLFF. CDR3 bases: TGTGCCAGCAGCGCAGCTTCCTTTGAAAAACTGTTTTTT.